The rows below give T cell receptor beta chains drawn from one sample of a study of Graves' ophthalmopathy and Graves' hyperthyroidism. TCRdb recomputed calls from the multiplex PCR reads with MiXCR, one row per CDR3 protein. The sample carries around 1.1 million distinct CDR3 sequences, 35% to 40% recorded once. The sample taken for sequencing was peripheral blood or thyroid tissue (not recorded which). These receptors all come from an adult man with Graves' hyperthyroidism. The CDR3 runs from the conserved cysteine through the conserved F or W. The D gene is left open where the match is weak.

d_gene,v_gene,CDR3aa
TRBD1,TRBV4-2,CASSPALDREFKEQYF
-,TRBV7-3,CASSLTRSPGNTIYF
-,TRBV5-8,CASSPSPGVVSGNTIYF
-,TRBV7-9,CASSLSYGETQYF
-,TRBV9,CASSVESSAVTYEQYF
-,TRBV25-1,CAPGRAEQYF
TRBD1,TRBV7-2,CASSPGQGSQETQYF
-,TRBV20-1,CSAFSAVYTGELFF
-,TRBV7-2,CASSSSPNGRGRSNQPQHF
-,TRBV14,CASREAGKNTGELFF
TRBD1,TRBV10-3,CAISEGTGTEKLFF
TRBD1,TRBV7-9,CASSRTGENGYTF
-,TRBV12-3/TRBV12-4,CASSPAGRGPYEQYF
-,TRBV6-5,CASSHDPLGEKLFF
TRBD1,TRBV29-1,CSVRDSNTGELFF
-,TRBV7-9,CASSDRGPNYGYTF
-,TRBV19,CASSGFQGYSYEQYF
-,TRBV20-1,CSARSDRQVSNQPQHF
-,TRBV7-2,CASSSQGRFDYEQYF
-,TRBV18,CASSFLVGGSGANVLTF
-,TRBV4-1,CASSQDKNQPQHF
-,TRBV7-2,CASSLGSTVSQPQHF
-,TRBV5-1,CASSLTWVLPEGTGELFF
-,TRBV20-1,CSATDSVKTQYF
TRBD2,TRBV7-8,CASSPRPSGRADYEQYF
TRBD1,TRBV24-1,CATSGQGVGYTF
TRBD2,TRBV4-3,CASSQWDGGAKETQYF
-,TRBV20-1,CSAREGRSSYEQYF
-,TRBV10-3,CAIRDRDTNSPLHF
TRBD1,TRBV5-1,CASSRQGVDYEQYF